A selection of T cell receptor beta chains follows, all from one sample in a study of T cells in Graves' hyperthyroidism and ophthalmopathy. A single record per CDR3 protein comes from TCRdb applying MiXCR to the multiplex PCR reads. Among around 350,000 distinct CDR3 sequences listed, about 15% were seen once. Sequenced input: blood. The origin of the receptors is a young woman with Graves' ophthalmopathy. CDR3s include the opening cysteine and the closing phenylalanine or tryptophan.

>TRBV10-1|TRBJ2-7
CASSESRGFDPYEQYF
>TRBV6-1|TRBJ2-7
CASSPPLDRTREQYF
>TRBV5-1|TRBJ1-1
CASNQGGGSTEAFF
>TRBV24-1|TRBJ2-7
CATSDPQGSPSYEQYF
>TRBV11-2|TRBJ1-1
CASSKGLVTEAFF
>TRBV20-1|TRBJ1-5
CSARTTGAVNQPQHF
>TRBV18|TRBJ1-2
CASSPQGQGTVNYGYTF
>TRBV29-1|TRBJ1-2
CSVEEGFGYGYTF
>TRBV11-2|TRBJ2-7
CASSLASGGYEQYF
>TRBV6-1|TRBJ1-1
CASKTDRALRDTEAFF